The rows below give T cell receptor beta chains drawn from one sample of a study of vaccination and CD4 T cells after COVID-19. TCRdb itself ran the PCR reads through MiXCR, one entry per CDR3 protein. This table has about 16,000 distinct CDR3 sequences, about 43% appearing once. Their antigen targets remain unknown. The starting material was CD4+ T cells from blood, cultured in vitro, obtained after SARS-CoV-2 vaccination. Receptor source: a human donor who had recovered from COVID-19. The CDR3 runs from the conserved cysteine through the conserved F or W. The D gene is left open where the match is weak. Clone size appears in some rows only: once, few, many, or a class for an expanded clone.

CDR3nt,CDR3aa,j_gene,d_gene,abundance,v_gene
TGTGCCAGCAGCTTATCGGCAGCCCAAGAGACCCAGTACTTC,CASSLSAAQETQYF,TRBJ2-5,-,-,TRBV7-3
TGTGCCAGCAGCTTAAGAACTAGCGGGAGGATCCCCGGTGAGCAGTTCTTC,CASSLRTSGRIPGEQFF,TRBJ2-1,TRBD2,-,TRBV7-9
TGTGCCAGCAGCTTAAGCGGCTTGGGCAGGGTGAAGGCCCAGTACTTC,CASSLSGLGRVKAQYF,TRBJ2-5,-,-,TRBV7-2
TGTGCCAGCAGCCTCGGACCCAGCCCAGATACGCAGTATTTT,CASSLGPSPDTQYF,TRBJ2-3,-,-,TRBV7-9
TGTGCCAGCAGCCAATCGGGCAGTACCACTGAAGCTTTCTTT,CASSQSGSTTEAFF,TRBJ1-1,-,-,TRBV16
TGTGCCAGCAGTTACTCGCAGGGCCGTACGATATATGGCTACACCTTC,CASSYSQGRTIYGYTF,TRBJ1-2,-,large,TRBV6-5
TGTGCCAGCAGTACTAGCGGTAGCACAGATACGCAGTATTTT,CASSTSGSTDTQYF,TRBJ2-3,TRBD2,-,TRBV28
TGTGCCAGCAGCGCGGGGACGGGGTTCGATCAGCCCCAGCATTTT,CASSAGTGFDQPQHF,TRBJ1-5,-,-,TRBV9
TGTGCCAGCAGTTACTCAGAGCCAAATAATTCACCCCTCCACTTT,CASSYSEPNNSPLHF,TRBJ1-6,-,medium-sized,TRBV6-5
TGTGCCAGCAGTTACGGGACTGACTCCTACGAGCAGTACTTC,CASSYGTDSYEQYF,TRBJ2-7,-,few,TRBV6-2/TRBV6-3
TGTGTCACCAGCAGGGGCGGGACGACAATGTCTATGGGGACCCAGTACTTC,CVTSRGGTTMSMGTQYF,TRBJ2-5,-,once,TRBV15
TGTGCCATCAGTGAGTCACCAGGGTCCGTCTACGGGGAGCTGTTTTTT,CAISESPGSVYGELFF,TRBJ2-2,-,-,TRBV10-3
TGTGCCAGCAGTGAACCGGCAGGGGCAGATACGCAGTATTTT,CASSEPAGADTQYF,TRBJ2-3,-,medium-sized,TRBV6-1
TGTGCCAGTAGTATGGCCCAGACAGGGGTAAACATTCAGTACTTC,CASSMAQTGVNIQYF,TRBJ2-4,TRBD1,-,TRBV19
TGTGCCAGTAGTAGCGGGTCTAGCACAGATACGCAGTATTTT,CASSSGSSTDTQYF,TRBJ2-3,-,-,TRBV19
TGCAGTGCTAACTCGCCTACCGGGACAGGGATCCACGAGCAGTACTTC,CSANSPTGTGIHEQYF,TRBJ2-7,TRBD1,-,TRBV20-1
TGTGCCAGCAGTTTAGGGCAGTACGGCTACAATGAGCAGTTCTTC,CASSLGQYGYNEQFF,TRBJ2-1,-,few,TRBV27
TGTGCCAGCAGCCGGAAAGGGGGGGAGACCCAGTACTTC,CASSRKGGETQYF,TRBJ2-5,-,-,TRBV7-3
TGTGCCAGCAGTTGGGACCCCACAGATACGCAGTATTTT,CASSWDPTDTQYF,TRBJ2-3,-,-,TRBV6-2/TRBV6-3
TGTGCCAGCAGTTCACGCGTTCGTGCGAGAGTCAATGAGCAGTTCTTC,CASSSRVRARVNEQFF,TRBJ2-1,-,few,TRBV28
TGCGCCAGCAGCCATACCGGGACAGGGGGCGCTGGGGCCAACGTCCTGACTTTC,CASSHTGTGGAGANVLTF,TRBJ2-6,TRBD1,-,TRBV4-1
TGTGCCAGCAGCGGTCGTGGAGCTGGGGCCAACGTCCTGACTTTC,CASSGRGAGANVLTF,TRBJ2-6,-,few,TRBV11-2
TGTGCCACCACCCAGACAGTGCGCTCTGGGGCCAACGTCCTGACTTTC,CATTQTVRSGANVLTF,TRBJ2-6,-,few,TRBV15
TGTGCCAGCAGCACGACAGGGGGCGGGGAGCCCCAGCATTTT,CASSTTGGGEPQHF,TRBJ1-5,TRBD1,-,TRBV12-3/TRBV12-4
TGTGCCAGCAGGGTGGGACAGCTCTATTCACCCCTCCACTTT,CASRVGQLYSPLHF,TRBJ1-6,TRBD1,few,TRBV28
TGTGCCAGCAGACCAGACGCGCAAGATACGCAGTATTTT,CASRPDAQDTQYF,TRBJ2-3,-,-,TRBV6-2/TRBV6-3
TGCAGTGCTAGAGAGGCGGGAGGAGTAGATACGCAGTATTTT,CSAREAGGVDTQYF,TRBJ2-3,TRBD2,-,TRBV20-1
TGCGCCAGCAGAACGGTAGGGGCACGGTATGGCTACACCTTC,CASRTVGARYGYTF,TRBJ1-2,-,-,TRBV4-1
TGCAGCGTTCGGACTAGCGGTGCAGATACGCAGTATTTT,CSVRTSGADTQYF,TRBJ2-3,TRBD2,-,TRBV29-1
TGTGCCAGCGGTGGAGCGGGAGGCGCCGGTGAGCAGTTCTTC,CASGGAGGAGEQFF,TRBJ2-1,TRBD2,few,TRBV19
TGTGCCAGCAGCTTGGGACTAGCATCCTACGAGCAGTACTTC,CASSLGLASYEQYF,TRBJ2-7,TRBD2,few,TRBV7-8
TGTGCCAGCAGTTTGGGGGGCCGCTACACCTTC,CASSLGGRYTF,TRBJ1-2,-,-,TRBV12-3/TRBV12-4
TGTGCCAGCAGGATGACAGGGGAATATGGCTACACCTTC,CASRMTGEYGYTF,TRBJ1-2,TRBD1,-,TRBV6-2/TRBV6-3
TGCGCCAGCAGCTTGGGGGACAGCTCCTACGAGCAGTACTTC,CASSLGDSSYEQYF,TRBJ2-7,TRBD1,once,TRBV5-1
TGTGCCACCAGCAGAGCCGGCAGGGGGTACTATGGCTACACCTTC,CATSRAGRGYYGYTF,TRBJ1-2,TRBD1,few,TRBV15
TGCAGCGTGTCCGGGACATCGAGTTCCTACGAGCAGTACTTC,CSVSGTSSSYEQYF,TRBJ2-7,-,-,TRBV29-1
TGTGCCAGCAGCGCCGTGACGGGGTACACTGAAGCTTTCTTT,CASSAVTGYTEAFF,TRBJ1-1,-,once,TRBV9
TGCGCCAGCAGCCTTAACTCGGGCGATGAGCAGTTCTTC,CASSLNSGDEQFF,TRBJ2-1,-,-,TRBV4-1
TGTGCCACCAGTGAGAGTCATGGGGGGAACTACGAGCAGTACTTC,CATSESHGGNYEQYF,TRBJ2-7,-,large,TRBV24-1
TGTGCCAGCAGCTTAGGCGGATCAATCAAAAACACCGGGGAGCTGTTTTTT,CASSLGGSIKNTGELFF,TRBJ2-2,-,-,TRBV7-2
TGTGCCAGCAGCTTAGATAGGGACAGGGGACGGGAGCAGTACTTC,CASSLDRDRGREQYF,TRBJ2-7,TRBD1,-,TRBV7-2
TGTGCCAGCAGCTTGGTAGGGTTCCAGCCCCAGCATTTT,CASSLVGFQPQHF,TRBJ1-5,-,-,TRBV5-6
TGTGCCAGCAGTTACGGGGGACTAGGGTACAATGAGCAGTTCTTC,CASSYGGLGYNEQFF,TRBJ2-1,TRBD2,-,TRBV6-5
TGTGCCAGCGCCCCGGGGGTGCCGGAGACCCAGTACTTC,CASAPGVPETQYF,TRBJ2-5,-,-,TRBV6-1
TGTGCCAGCAGGCTAGCGGGAAACTCCTACGAGCAGTACTTC,CASRLAGNSYEQYF,TRBJ2-7,TRBD2,-,TRBV6-1
TGTGCCACCAGCTGGAGGGCCGATGAGCAGTTCTTC,CATSWRADEQFF,TRBJ2-1,-,medium-sized,TRBV15
TGTGCCTGGAGTGTGGGACAGAGTAGCAATCAGCCCCAGCATTTT,CAWSVGQSSNQPQHF,TRBJ1-5,TRBD1,few,TRBV30
TGTGCCACCAGTGACTCCGGGACAGGGGATGGGTACAATGAGCAGTTCTTC,CATSDSGTGDGYNEQFF,TRBJ2-1,TRBD1,few,TRBV24-1
TGCAGTGCTAGAGGGCCGGAAACGAACACTGAAGCTTTCTTT,CSARGPETNTEAFF,TRBJ1-1,-,few,TRBV20-1
TGTGCCAGCTCACCCGGGCAGGGCTACAATGAGCAGTTCTTC,CASSPGQGYNEQFF,TRBJ2-1,-,-,TRBV18
TGTGCCAGCAGAGGTTACAGGAGGAACACTGAAGCTTTCTTT,CASRGYRRNTEAFF,TRBJ1-1,-,-,TRBV9
TGTGCCAGCAGCTTAGCGGTGCGGGGCGGAAACACCATATATTTT,CASSLAVRGGNTIYF,TRBJ1-3,-,-,TRBV7-2
TGTGCCAGCAGCTTGGTACATAACTCCTACGAGCAGTACTTC,CASSLVHNSYEQYF,TRBJ2-7,-,-,TRBV7-9